A selection of T cell receptor beta chains follows, all from one sample in a study of cytomegalovirus exposure and HLA in healthy donors. The repertoire was sequenced with immunoSEQ multiplex PCR; TCRdb's copy has only in-frame clones and lacks some. The profile shows about 120,000 clones, approximately 65% of them singletons. Sample: PBMCs. Source of these receptors: a man aged 18 to 30 in good health and CMV-seronegative. Each CDR3 is given with its conserved first and last residue. Expanded clones are given a class, and other clones once, few, many or no size at all.

v_gene	abundance	j_gene	CDR3aa
TRBV27	-	TRBJ2-7	CATKLSGGYEQYF
TRBV6-5	few	TRBJ1-2	CASSYLTGNYGYTF
TRBV6-1	-	TRBJ1-2	CASAGDYYGYTF
TRBV11-2	-	TRBJ2-7	CASSFSGQGIHYEQYF
TRBV5-1	-	TRBJ2-3	CASSSSGPSLYF
TRBV29-1	-	-	CSVGRGEQYF
TRBV14	-	TRBJ2-7	CASSWGTEQYF
TRBV29-1	-	TRBJ1-1	CSATRGTEAFF
TRBV10-1	-	TRBJ2-2	CASGRNTGELFF
TRBV5-1	-	TRBJ2-7	CASSLTGLYEQYF
TRBV29-1	few	TRBJ2-3	CSVVWLADRDTQYF
TRBV4-1	-	TRBJ1-6	CASSQGNLAGQRNSPLHF
TRBV10-2	-	TRBJ1-2	CASSGRGGSYGYTF
TRBV7-8	-	TRBJ1-1	CASSPESNTEAFF
TRBV18	-	TRBJ2-1	CASSPPGRGNEQFF
TRBV7-9	-	TRBJ2-1	CASSSGTGRNEQFF
TRBV7-8	-	TRBJ1-3	CASSQNQRGGNTIYF
TRBV13	-	TRBJ2-3	CASSFAGSDTQYF
TRBV27	few	TRBJ2-7	CASSPTRVSEQYF
TRBV28	-	TRBJ2-4	CASTEGGKENIQYF
TRBV10-3	-	TRBJ1-4	CAIRREGNEKLFF
TRBV7-2	-	TRBJ2-7	CASSLPGVYEQYF
TRBV5-1	-	TRBJ2-7	CASSSAGSYEQYF
TRBV25-1	few	TRBJ1-2	CASSAPGQGNYGYTF
TRBV5-1	-	TRBJ2-2	CASSPRRGQSWNTGELFF
TRBV15	-	TRBJ2-1	CATSTDRESYNEQFF